Following are 17 T cell receptor beta chains from one sample sequenced in a study of cytomegalovirus exposure and HLA in healthy donors. PCR amplification relied on 60 Vbeta primers (plus 13 Jbeta primers). The repertoire was sequenced with immunoSEQ multiplex PCR; TCRdb's copy has only in-frame clones and lacks some. The sample shows about 100,000 clones, more than 70% of them seen only once. Specimen: PBMCs. The receptors stem from a male donor in good health and CMV-seropositive.

The chain couples TRBV14 to TRBJ2-1, with a weak D call TRBD2 (6 bases). This CDR3 comprises 13 residues. The ends were cut back, 4 bases at V and 4 bases at J, with 8 bases in the middle. Germline V gives CDR1 SGHDN, CDR2 FVKESK. The CDR3: CASSPGLYNEQFF. The CDR3 DNA reads as TGTGCCAGCAGCCCGGGACTTTACAATGAGCAGTTCTTC.

The chain is built from TRBV19 and TRBJ2-3, with unresolved D. The germline CDR1 and CDR2 sequences are LNHDA and SQIVND (reference sequence). V shed 4 bases and J shed 0 bases, with 8 bases lying between them. The CDR3 has 14 residues. CDR3 sequence: CASSSVDSTDTQYF. Here the CDR3 DNA reads TGTGCCAGTAGTAGCGTCGATAGCACAGATACGCAGTATTTT.

The chain is built from TRBV7-2 and TRBJ2-6; D possibly corresponds to TRBD1 (5 bases). Trimming took off 3 bases at V and 0 bases at J, with 9 bases between the two ends. The CDR3 sequence is 16 residues long. CDR1 and CDR2 (germline): SGHTA, FQGNSA. The CDR3 region has the DNA TGTGCCAGCAGCTTGGGGCAGAACTCTGGGGCCAACGTCCTGACTTTC. Its translation: CASSLGQNSGANVLTF.

V gene TRBV9 combines with J gene TRBJ2-5; D is possibly TRBD2 (7 bases). Trimming took 3 bases from V and 3 from J, leaving 9 bases between them. The CDR3 runs 13 residues. From germline, CDR1 is SGDLS and CDR2 YYNGEE. The CDR3 is CASSEGGKETQYF. CDR3 DNA sequence: TGTGCCAGCAGCGAGGGGGGGAAAGAGACCCAGTACTTC.

This chain joins TRBV5-1 and TRBJ1-6, with D tentatively TRBD1 (6 bases). The CDR3 totals 14 residues. V lost 3 bases, J lost 5 bases, and 9 bases lay in between. Germline values: CDR1 SGHRS, CDR2 YFSETQ. CDR3 in DNA: TGCGCCAGCAGCTCTCAGGGGAATAATTCACCCCTCCACTTT. Translation: CASSSQGNNSPLHF.

V is TRBV11-3 and J is TRBJ2-1, with 12 positions matching TRBD2. There are 16 residues in the CDR3. From germline, CDR1 is SGHNT and CDR2 YENEEA. The trim removed 4 bases at V and 6 bases at J, leaving 7 bases unmatched. CDR3 DNA: TGTGCCAGCAGCTCTATCGGGACTAGCGGGCCCAATGAGCAGTTCTTC. Translating gives CASSSIGTSGPNEQFF. Using reference TRBV11-3 and TRBJ2-1 for the parts outside the CDR3, the full variable domain is EAGVVQSPRYKIIEKKQPVAFWCNPISGHNTLYWYLQNLGQGPELLIRYENEEAVDDSQLPKDRFSAERLKGVDSTLKIQPAELGDSAVYLCASSSIGTSGPNEQFFGPGTRLTVL.

This chain uses TRBV6-6 with TRBJ1-5, with 8 bases fitting TRBD1. The germline V gene has CDR1 MNHNY and CDR2 SVGAGI (reference sequence). The CDR3 is made up of 13 amino acids. With 4 bases clipped from V and 6 bases from J, the junction kept 2 bases outside the gene matches. This CDR3 reads CASSSGQAQPQHF. CDR3 nucleotides: TGTGCCAGCAGTTCGGGACAGGCTCAGCCCCAGCATTTT.

The V and J genes are TRBV10-3 and TRBJ1-1; 8 nucleotides line up with TRBD1. The V segment lost 5 bases and the J segment 0 bases; nucleotides outside the gene matches: 5. The germline CDR1 and CDR2 sequences are ENHRY and SYGVKD. The CDR3 is 15 amino acids. CDR3 nucleotide sequence: TGTGCCATCAGTCCCGGGACAGGTTTGAACACTGAAGCTTTCTTT. Translated: CAISPGTGLNTEAFF.

The rearrangement uses TRBV19 and TRBJ2-5, with TRBD2 identical over 10 bases. The CDR3 is 15 amino acids. The germline CDR1 and CDR2 sequences are LNHDA and SQIVND (reference sequence). The J segment lost 5 bases and the V segment lost 4 bases, leaving 7 bases of the junction unmatched. DNA of the CDR3: TGTGCCAGTAGTACCCTAGCGGGAGAGACGGAGACCCAGTACTTC. Translating it yields CASSTLAGETETQYF. Together with reference TRBV19 and TRBJ2-5, the CDR3 gives the full variable domain: DGGITQSPKYLFRKEGQNVTLSCEQNLNHDAMYWYRQDPGQGLRLIYYSQIVNDFQKGDIAEGYSVSREKKESFPLTVTSAQKNPTAFYLCASSTLAGETETQYFGPGTRLLVL.

This chain links TRBV19 with TRBJ2-6, with 10 positions matching TRBD1. CDR1 is LNHDA, CDR2 SQIVND, per germline (reference sequence). The CDR3 consists of 17 residues. With V trimmed by 5 bases and J by 0 bases, 4 bases remained unmatched. CDR3 in amino acids: CASSPGQGISGANVLTF. In DNA, the CDR3 is TGTGCCAGTAGTCCGGGACAGGGGATCTCTGGGGCCAACGTCCTGACTTTC.

This clone was recorded only once. This sequence joins TRBV2 and TRBJ2-1; maybe TRBD2 (6 bases). Looked up from germline, CDR1 is SNHLY and CDR2 is FYNNEI. V lost 0 bases and J 0 bases, leaving 12 bases between the germline ends. The CDR3 runs 17 residues. CDR3 sequence: CASSEALAGSSYNEQFF. CDR3 nucleotide sequence: TGTGCCAGCAGTGAAGCGCTTGCGGGGAGCTCCTACAATGAGCAGTTCTTC.

The chain employs TRBV30 and TRBJ1-1, with D perhaps matching TRBD1 (5 bases). CDR1 GTSNPN and CDR2 SVGIG come from the germline V gene (reference sequence). The CDR3 is 12 residues long. V was clipped by 0 bases and J by 4 bases, with 6 bases between them. CDR3 amino acids: CAWSVQGTEAFF. CDR3 bases: TGTGCCTGGAGTGTTCAGGGCACTGAAGCTTTCTTT.

The V and J genes are TRBV18 and TRBJ2-5, with D maybe TRBD1 (5 bases). The J call may not be correct, given that the DNA end is closer to TRBJ2-7. The CDR3 has 13 amino acids. The germline gives CDR1 KGHSH, CDR2 LQKENI. For the CDR3, the DNA is TGTGCCAGCTCGACAGATATCTCCTACGAGCAGTACTTC. This gives the protein CASSTDISYEQYF.

The J gene is TRBJ1-2, the V gene TRBV7-2; maybe TRBD1 (5 bases). Germline V gene sequence: CDR1 SGHTA, CDR2 FQGNSA. V was shortened by 1 base and J by 4 bases, with 13 bases between the two germline ends. This CDR3 region has 15 residues. CDR3 nucleotide sequence: TGTGCCAGCAGCTTAGTTGCAGGGAATAGCTATGGCTACACCTTC. This gives the protein CASSLVAGNSYGYTF. The full variable domain, with the rest looked up from reference TRBV7-2 and TRBJ1-2, is GAGVSQSPSNKVTEKGKDVELRCDPISGHTALYWYRQSLGQGLEFLIYFQGNSAPDKSGLPSDRFSAERTGGSVSTLTIQRTQQEDSAVYLCASSLVAGNSYGYTFGSGTRLTVV.

The V and J genes are TRBV19 and TRBJ1-5, with TRBD1 as a possible D gene (5 bases). The ends were cut back, 7 bases at V and 9 bases at J, with 19 bases in the middle. The CDR3 length is 14 residues. CDR1 and CDR2 (germline): LNHDA, SQIVND (reference sequence). For the CDR3, the DNA is TGTGCCAGTAACTCTAGAGGGGAGGTACGGCCCCAGCATTTT. It codes for CASNSRGEVRPQHF.

A few counts support this clone. The chain joins TRBV28 to TRBJ2-2; no reliable D call. V was cut by 2 bases and J by 0 bases, with 4 bases left in between. The CDR3 extends over 14 amino acids. From germline, CDR1 is MDHEN and CDR2 SYDVKM. CDR3 bases: TGTGCCAGCAGTTTACTAGCGAACACCGGGGAGCTGTTTTTT. This codes for CASSLLANTGELFF.

The chain employs TRBV28 and TRBJ2-5; D may be TRBD2 (5 bases). This CDR3 is built from 13 residues. Germline CDR1 is MDHEN and CDR2 is SYDVKM. Trimming stripped 10 bases from V and 11 bases from J, with 23 bases between. The CDR3 nucleotides are TGTGCCACCCCCGGGGTAAACCACGGGGAGCAGTACTTC. It specifies CATPGVNHGEQYF.